The source of this T cell receptor (beta chain) is a study of blood T cell repertoires in COVID-19. Libraries were prepared by immunoSEQ multiplex PCR; TCRdb keeps only in-frame clonotypes and omits some of them. The table lists about 150,000 clones, 85% to 90% of them singletons. This CDR3 is 14 amino acids long. The J segment lost 9 bases and the V segment lost 4 bases, leaving 11 bases of the junction unmatched. Germline values: CDR1 LNHDA, CDR2 SQIVND (reference sequence). Sequenced material: peripheral blood. The source is a woman aged 40 to 50 with acute or convalescent COVID-19. The J gene is TRBJ1-2, the V gene TRBV19, with 7 bases that match TRBD1. CDR3 residues: CASSTKNRGSRYTF. CDR3 nucleotides: TGTGCCAGTAGTACCAAAAACAGGGGATCTCGCTACACCTTC.